The sequence of this T cell receptor beta chain was determined in a study of long-term antiretroviral therapy in people with HIV. Germline CDR1 and CDR2: MNHEY and SVGAGI. V was pared by 5 bases and J by 4 bases, with 6 bases between. CDR3 size: 11 residues. Sequencing used immunoSEQ v3.0 at survey level. Method: immunoSEQ multiplex PCR; TCRdb's copy keeps in-frame clones and lacks some. The sample lists some 14,000 clones, roughly 80% occurring once. The sequencing here drew on unsorted PBMCs, taken just before starting antiretroviral therapy. This receptor was identified in a man in his forties with HIV. The V gene is TRBV6-5, the J gene TRBJ2-7; a weak D match, TRBD2 (6 bases). The CDR3 is CASSAGYEQYF. In DNA form, the CDR3 reads TGTGCCAGCAGTGCGGGATACGAGCAGTACTTC.